The clone carrying this TCR beta chain was seen a single time. Its specificity is unknown. The data are from a study of shared clonotypes between healthy human individuals. Whole-study findings and limits: A few donors had 4% to 6.5% of their naive CD4 clonotypes in common. Collection of samples was limited to blood; tissue repertoires likely differ.

CD45RO negativity and positive selection for CCR7 defined naive CD8 cells, a population that excluded terminally differentiated effector memory CD45RA+ cells. The CDR3 runs 12 residues. Using immunoSEQ multiplex PCR, the repertoire was profiled, and TCRdb retains in-frame clones only, with some absent. This sample yields roughly 2 million clones, of which 85% to 95% are seen a single time; approximately 1.2% belongs to the top ten. This clonotype was sampled from a man in his late teens or twenties in good health. The sample was naive CD8+ T cells sorted from blood. This chain links TRBV21-1 with TRBJ1-2; TRBD1, the table's D call, was not compared with the DNA. TRBV21-1 is a documented pseudogene. In DNA form, the CDR3 reads TGTGCCAGCCCCGGACAGGGTAATGGCTACACCTTC. This translates into CASPGQGNGYTF.